Following are 20 T cell receptor beta chains from one sample sequenced in a study of T cells after yellow fever vaccination. TCRdb independently ran MiXCR on the 5' RACE reads; one entry per CDR3 protein. Here the sample spans around 550,000 distinct CDR3 sequences, approximately 21% being singletons. The sequencing here drew on PBMCs, taken 15 days after the yellow fever booster vaccination. The source of these receptors is a man aged 25-40 years who received the YFV17D yellow fever vaccine.

This clonotype was counted only a few times. This sequence joins TRBV7-2 and TRBJ2-3; tentative D call: TRBD2 (6 bases). CDR3 length: 17 amino acids. CDR1 and CDR2 from the germline V gene are SGHTA and FQGNSA. The V end lost 0 bases, the J end lost 3 bases, and 16 bases lay between the germline ends. The CDR3 coding sequence is TGTGCCAGCAGCTTAGCTTCTTTCCGGGGGAGGACAGATACGCAGTATTTT. This sequence encodes CASSLASFRGRTDTQYF.

This clonotype was observed a handful of times. The chain joins TRBV6-2 or TRBV6-3 to TRBJ2-3; D remains unclear. The CDR3 loop spans 10 amino acids. V lost 5 bases, J lost 7 bases, and 4 bases lay in between. Germline lookup yields CDR1 MNHEY and CDR2 SVGEGT. The CDR3 coding sequence is TGTGCCAGCAGTGACCATACGCAGTATTTT. Its protein product is CASSDHTQYF.

The table lists this clonotype with a few counts. The chain recombines TRBV27 with TRBJ2-4; unclear D gene. The germline V gene encodes CDR1 MNHEY and CDR2 SMNVEV (reference sequence). CDR3 length equals 17 residues. V lost 0 bases to trimming and J lost 0 bases, with 12 bases between them. CDR3 DNA sequence: TGTGCCAGCAGTTTATCGCCTGCAGCTTTAGCCAAAAACATTCAGTACTTC. Encoded protein: CASSLSPAALAKNIQYF.

This clonotype showed up just a few times. The CDR3 nucleotides are TGTGCCACCAGCGGGAGTGTCAACAATGAGCAGTTCTTC. Protein: CATSGSVNNEQFF. The chain uses TRBV10-3 and TRBJ2-1; 8 nucleotides agree with TRBD2. The CDR3 covers 13 residues. V dropped 10 bases and J dropped 5; count of bases not matched to a gene: 7. In germline, CDR1 is ENHRY, CDR2 SYGVKD.

This clonotype showed up just once. A read error may account for a junction end that differs from germline. V is TRBV7-8 and J is TRBJ2-3, with TRBD2 identical over 7 bases. The CDR3 is 17 residues long. Germline-derived CDR1 and CDR2 are SGHVS and FQNEAQ. In nucleotides, the CDR3 is TGTCCCAGCAGCTTAGGAGGTGGCGGGAGTAGCACAGATACGCAGTATTTT. This sequence encodes CPSSLGGGGSSTDTQYF.

The chain has TRBV28 and TRBJ1-2; a possible D gene is TRBD1 (5 bases). This CDR3 is 14 amino acids long. With 2 bases removed from V and 7 bases from J, the gap between germline ends came to 14 bases. From germline, CDR1 is MDHEN and CDR2 SYDVKM. The CDR3 nucleotides read TGTGCCAGCAGTTTAGAGGCCACAGGAGGTGGCTACACCTTC. Amino acids: CASSLEATGGGYTF.

The rearrangement uses TRBV28 and TRBJ1-5; no firm D call. The length of the CDR3 is 16 residues. V lost 3 bases, J lost 0 bases, and 12 bases lay in between. Germline V gives CDR1 MDHEN, CDR2 SYDVKM. The CDR3 DNA sequence: TGTGCCAGCAGTTTGTCTGGAGATTATAGCAATCAGCCCCAGCATTTT. Protein sequence: CASSLSGDYSNQPQHF.

This clonotype was detected a few times. The rearrangement joins TRBV20-1 to TRBJ2-1; 9 nucleotides agree with TRBD2. V lost 0 bases, J lost 7 bases, and 7 bases stayed unmatched. This CDR3 spans 15 amino acids. Germline V CDR1 and CDR2: DFQATT, SNEGSKA (reference sequence). Written as DNA, the CDR3 is TGCAGTGCTAGAGATCGCGGGAGGGCCGGGAATGAGCAGTTCTTC. Protein product: CSARDRGRAGNEQFF.

The chain employs TRBV28 and TRBJ1-2; TRBD1 might be the D (5 bases). Trimming took off 5 bases at V and 4 bases at J, with 11 bases between the two ends. Germline V gene data show CDR1 as MDHEN and CDR2 as SYDVKM. The CDR3 extends over 13 amino acids. The CDR3 spells CASSPRDAYGYTF. Here the CDR3 DNA reads TGTGCCAGCAGTCCCAGGGACGCCTATGGCTACACCTTC.

Concerning this clonotype: Its ends do not fully match the called genes, so a read error is possible. The chain carries TRBV7-2 and TRBJ2-2; maybe TRBD2 (5 bases). From germline, CDR1 is SGHTA and CDR2 FQGNSA. This CDR3 has 14 residues. CDR3 sequence: CASSLVLSTGEQFF. The CDR3 region has the DNA TGTGCCAGCAGCTTAGTTCTTTCCACCGGGGAGCAGTTTTTT.

The rearrangement uses TRBV6-2 or TRBV6-3 and TRBJ2-1; the D is unclear. The CDR3 runs to 16 residues. Germline V lookup: CDR1 MNHEY, CDR2 SVGEGT. The V end lost 0 bases, the J end lost 4 bases, and 13 bases lay between the germline ends. The CDR3 DNA reads TGTGCCAGCAGTTACTCGAACTCGCCCGAATACAATGAGCAGTTCTTC. Amino acid sequence: CASSYSNSPEYNEQFF.

The rearrangement joins TRBV11-2 to TRBJ1-5; D gene uncertain. The CDR3 sequence is 14 residues long. Trimming cost V 3 bases and J 4 bases, with 10 bases left between them. Germline CDR1 reads SGHAT; CDR2 reads FQNNGV. The DNA for the CDR3 is TGTGCCAGCAGCTTCTCCGGGCCGAATCAGCCCCAGCATTTT. Amino acids: CASSFSGPNQPQHF.

The rearrangement links TRBV10-1 to TRBJ2-1; D may be TRBD1 (5 bases). Trimming shortened V by 0 bases and J by 4 bases, and 7 bases separated the two germline ends. The CDR3 is 14 residues long. Germline CDR1 WNHNN, CDR2 SYGVQD (reference sequence). The CDR3 sequence: CASSESSGYNEQFF. In DNA form, the CDR3 reads TGCGCCAGCAGTGAGTCATCAGGGTACAATGAGCAGTTCTTC.

This clonotype was seen a few times. This rearrangement joins TRBV20-1 to TRBJ2-7, with D unclear. CDR3 length equals 9 residues. V was pared by 7 bases and J by 6 bases, with 7 bases between. Germline assignment: CDR1 DFQATT and CDR2 SNEGSKA (reference sequence). CDR3 DNA: TGCAGTGACACCGTCGAGCAGTACTTC. It codes for CSDTVEQYF.

This chain connects TRBV3-1 to TRBJ2-7; D is ambiguous. The CDR3 is made up of 13 amino acids. CDR1 is LGHDT and CDR2 is YNNKEL in the germline V gene (reference sequence). V was shortened by 4 bases and J by 3 bases, with 10 bases between the two germline ends. CDR3 nucleotides: TGTGCCAGCAGCCCCGCTTCGGACTACGAGCAGTACTTC. It translates to CASSPASDYEQYF.

The chain couples TRBV11-2 to TRBJ2-5; 7 nucleotides match TRBD2. Germline V lookup: CDR1 SGHAT, CDR2 FQNNGV. V was clipped by 11 bases and J by 2 bases; unmatched bases: 8. CDR3 length: 13 amino acids. The CDR3 nucleotides read TGTGCCTGCTCCGGGGGGTATCAAGAGACCCAGTACTTC. This codes for CACSGGYQETQYF.

The gene calls are TRBV20-1 and TRBJ1-2; D is unresolved. Trimming removed 6 bases at V and 8 bases at J, with 19 bases between. The CDR3 sequence is 13 residues long. Germline assignment: CDR1 DFQATT and CDR2 SNEGSKA (reference sequence). CDR3 residues: CSAPHRTGPGYTF. The CDR3 DNA reads as TGCAGTGCGCCGCACCGGACCGGCCCGGGCTACACCTTC.

This chain connects TRBV15 to TRBJ2-1; TRBD1 matches at 7 bases. This CDR3 is built from 14 residues. Germline assignment: CDR1 LNHNV and CDR2 YYDKDF (reference sequence). V gave up 0 bases and J gave up 8 bases; unmatched junction bases: 4. The CDR3 bases are TGTGCCACCAGCAGAGATAGAGGGGGCTATGAGCAGTTCTTC. Protein: CATSRDRGGYEQFF.

This clonotype was observed a handful of times. The chain combines TRBV3-1 with TRBJ2-6; the D is unclear. Looked up from germline, CDR1 is LGHDT and CDR2 is YNNKEL (reference sequence). The CDR3 sequence is 20 residues long. V lost 2 bases, J lost 2 bases, and 22 bases lay in between. The CDR3 sequence: CASSQLAVRWVSTGANVLTF. The CDR3, as DNA: TGTGCCAGCAGCCAATTGGCGGTGAGGTGGGTCTCGACTGGGGCCAACGTCCTGACTTTC.

This clonotype showed up just a few times. The V and J genes are TRBV12-3 or TRBV12-4 and TRBJ2-7, with 8 bases that match TRBD1. V trimming: 4 bases; J trimming: 5 bases; junction bases outside the gene matches: 10. The length of the CDR3 is 15 residues. The CDR3: CASSSRDRKYHEQYF. The CDR3 bases are TGTGCCAGCAGTTCGCGGGACAGGAAGTACCACGAGCAGTACTTC.